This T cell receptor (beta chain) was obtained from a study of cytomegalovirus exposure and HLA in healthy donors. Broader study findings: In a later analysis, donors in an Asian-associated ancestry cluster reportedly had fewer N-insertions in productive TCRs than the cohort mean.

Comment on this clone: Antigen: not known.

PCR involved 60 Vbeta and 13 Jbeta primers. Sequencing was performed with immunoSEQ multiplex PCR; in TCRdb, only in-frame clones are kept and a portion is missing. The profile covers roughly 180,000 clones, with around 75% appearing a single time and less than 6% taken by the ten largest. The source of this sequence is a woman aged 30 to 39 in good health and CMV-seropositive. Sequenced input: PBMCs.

The CDR3 is CASSNKGRGGYYGYTF. As DNA, the CDR3 is TGTGCCAGCAGCAATAAAGGAAGGGGAGGGTACTATGGCTACACCTTC. The chain couples TRBV7-2 to TRBJ1-2, with a tentative D call TRBD1 (5 bases). The germline CDR1 and CDR2 sequences are SGHTA and FQGNSA. Trimming removed 5 bases from V and 3 bases from J, with 19 bases in between. This CDR3 has 16 amino acids.